The rows below give T cell receptor beta chains drawn from one sample of a study of cytomegalovirus exposure and HLA in healthy donors. Assay used: immunoSEQ multiplex PCR; TCRdb lists only in-frame clones, some missing. Its table records tens of thousands of clones. Sequences were obtained from PBMCs. The receptors were gathered from a woman in her forties in good health and CMV-seronegative. CDR3s include the opening cysteine and the closing phenylalanine or tryptophan. A D gene is named only where the DNA matches it firmly. Size is stated for part of the rows, as once, few or many counts, or as a class when the clone is expanded.

v_gene: TRBV19; d_gene: -; abundance: -; j_gene: TRBJ1-1; len: 13; CDR3nt: TGTGCCAGTATGTACGGGAGGGGCACTGAAGCTTTCTTT; CDR3aa: CASMYGRGTEAFF
v_gene: TRBV7-9; d_gene: TRBD2; abundance: medium-sized; j_gene: TRBJ2-1; len: 15; CDR3nt: TGTGCCAGCAGCTTAGGCCTAGCGGAGCTCAATGAGCAGTTCTTC; CDR3aa: CASSLGLAELNEQFF
v_gene: TRBV15; d_gene: TRBD1; abundance: -; j_gene: TRBJ2-7; len: 17; CDR3nt: TGTGCCACCAGCAGAGAATATTCGACAGGGAGCGCCTACGAGCAGTACTTC; CDR3aa: CATSREYSTGSAYEQYF
v_gene: TRBV4-3; d_gene: TRBD1; abundance: -; j_gene: TRBJ1-1; len: 16; CDR3nt: TGCGCCAGCAGCCAAGAATACAGGGGGAAGGAAGCTGAAGCTTTCTTT; CDR3aa: CASSQEYRGKEAEAFF
v_gene: TRBV5-1; d_gene: -; abundance: -; j_gene: TRBJ2-1; len: 15; CDR3nt: TGCGCCAGCAGCCGCGCGACAGGTAGCAACAATGAGCAGTTCTTC; CDR3aa: CASSRATGSNNEQFF
v_gene: TRBV28; d_gene: -; abundance: -; j_gene: TRBJ2-6; len: 15; CDR3nt: TGTGCCAGCAGGTCCCCCTCGTCTGGGGCCAACGTCCTGACTTTC; CDR3aa: CASRSPSSGANVLTF
v_gene: TRBV25-1; d_gene: TRBD2; abundance: -; j_gene: TRBJ2-1; len: 16; CDR3nt: TGTGCCAGCAGTGATTCGAGCGGGAGAGACTACAATGAGCAGTTCTTC; CDR3aa: CASSDSSGRDYNEQFF
v_gene: TRBV7-9; d_gene: -; abundance: -; j_gene: TRBJ1-5; len: 14; CDR3nt: TGTGCCAGCAGCTTAGGACGACGGGATCAGCCCCAGCATTTT; CDR3aa: CASSLGRRDQPQHF
v_gene: TRBV27; d_gene: TRBD1; abundance: -; j_gene: TRBJ2-3; len: 17; CDR3nt: TGTGCCAGCAGTTATTTGGACAGGGGGCTCCCCACAGATACGCAGTATTTT; CDR3aa: CASSYLDRGLPTDTQYF
v_gene: TRBV7-2; d_gene: -; abundance: -; j_gene: TRBJ1-5; len: 15; CDR3nt: TGTGCCAGCAGCTTAGATGGCAGGGGAAGTCAGCCCCAGCATTTT; CDR3aa: CASSLDGRGSQPQHF
v_gene: TRBV18; d_gene: -; abundance: -; j_gene: TRBJ1-1; len: 17; CDR3nt: TGTGCCAGCTCACCGGGGTTGTCGGACACGGGTAACACTGAAGCTTTCTTT; CDR3aa: CASSPGLSDTGNTEAFF
v_gene: TRBV6-1; d_gene: TRBD1; abundance: -; j_gene: TRBJ1-4; len: 16; CDR3nt: TGTGCCAGCAGTGTAAGGACAGGGGGCGCTAAGGAAAAACTGTTTTTT; CDR3aa: CASSVRTGGAKEKLFF
v_gene: TRBV19; d_gene: TRBD1; abundance: -; j_gene: TRBJ1-5; len: 15; CDR3nt: TGTGCCAGTAGTATCCGGACAGGGTTGGGTCAGCCCCAGCATTTT; CDR3aa: CASSIRTGLGQPQHF
v_gene: TRBV4-3; d_gene: TRBD1; abundance: -; j_gene: TRBJ2-7; len: 16; CDR3nt: TGCGCCAGCAGCCAAGGACAGGGCCCAACCTCCTACGAGCAGTACTTC; CDR3aa: CASSQGQGPTSYEQYF
v_gene: TRBV4-1; d_gene: TRBD1; abundance: -; j_gene: TRBJ1-2; len: 18; CDR3nt: TGCGCCAGCAGCCAAGTTGGCCTAGGGGGACAGCGCGACTATGGCTACACCTTC; CDR3aa: CASSQVGLGGQRDYGYTF
v_gene: TRBV6-5; d_gene: TRBD2; abundance: -; j_gene: TRBJ2-7; len: 15; CDR3nt: TGTGCCAGCAGCTCTGGGACTAGCGGGAGTTGGGAGCAGTACTTC; CDR3aa: CASSSGTSGSWEQYF
v_gene: TRBV4-2; d_gene: TRBD2; abundance: -; j_gene: TRBJ2-7; len: 15; CDR3nt: TGTGCCAGCAGCCAAGAGACTAGCAGCTCCTACGAGCAGTACTTC; CDR3aa: CASSQETSSSYEQYF
v_gene: TRBV4-3; d_gene: TRBD2; abundance: -; j_gene: TRBJ2-2; len: 16; CDR3nt: TGCGCCAGCAGCCAAGGGACTAGCGCCGACACCGGGGAGCTGTTTTTT; CDR3aa: CASSQGTSADTGELFF
v_gene: TRBV5-1; d_gene: -; abundance: -; j_gene: TRBJ2-5; len: 14; CDR3nt: TGCGCCAGCGAGGGCGAGTATCGCCAAGAGACCCAGTACTTC; CDR3aa: CASEGEYRQETQYF
v_gene: TRBV7-6; d_gene: -; abundance: -; j_gene: TRBJ1-5; len: 15; CDR3nt: TGTGCCAGCAGCTTAGGGTCAGGCGGCAATCAGCCCCAGCATTTT; CDR3aa: CASSLGSGGNQPQHF
v_gene: TRBV6-5; d_gene: -; abundance: -; j_gene: TRBJ2-7; len: 16; CDR3nt: TGTGCCAGCAGTTACGGTGTGGGACTCGGCGCCTACGAGCAGTACTTC; CDR3aa: CASSYGVGLGAYEQYF
v_gene: TRBV28; d_gene: -; abundance: -; j_gene: TRBJ2-7; len: 15; CDR3nt: TGTGCCAGCAGTTTTGGAGGGGGGGGCAACTACGAGCAGTACTTC; CDR3aa: CASSFGGGGNYEQYF